This T cell receptor (beta chain) stems from a study of blood T cells in healthy people across ages. Findings and limits, study-wide: The study regarded diversity estimates from one million T cells as underestimates.

This clonotype was seen a few times. Its specificity is not known. The CDR3 has 14 residues. The germline V and J ends were trimmed by 7 bases and 4 bases, with 17 bases remaining between them. The V gene's germline CDR1 is SQVTM and CDR2 ANQGSEA. It was approximately 10 milliliters of peripheral blood that were drawn from each donor. Primed by a sample-barcoded 5' primer and a J-beta primer mix, a second PCR proceeded for 7 to 11 cycles. TCRdb redid the calling of the 5' RACE reads with MiXCR, one entry per CDR3 protein. The sample has more than 1 million distinct CDR3 sequences, 45% seen once. Sequenced sample: blood. This TCR came from an older woman in good health. The chain employs TRBV29-1 and TRBJ2-1, with D possibly TRBD1 on 5 matching bases. The CDR3 DNA reads as TGCAGCGCGGTAGACAGCCTATTGTACAATGAGCAGTTCTTC. Protein product: CSAVDSLLYNEQFF.